Presented here are 30 T cell receptor beta chains from one specimen sequenced in a study of blood T cell repertoires in COVID-19. This table comes from immunoSEQ multiplex PCR, and its TCRdb copy is limited to in-frame clones, with some not included. The top ten clones hold 0.7% to 1% of a sample with 450,000 or so clones, roughly 90% of them seen once. Sequenced material: peripheral blood. These receptors came from a young man with COVID-19, enrolled during active disease.

Only one count was recorded for this clone. CDR3 DNA: TGTGCCAGTAGTATCCCCGGGAGTGGGGGTGAGCAGTTCTTC. Residues: CASSIPGSGGEQFF. The genes are TRBV19 and TRBJ2-1, with D tentatively TRBD2 (6 bases). Trimming left V 3 bases short and J 9 bases short, with 15 bases between. The V gene's germline CDR1 is LNHDA and CDR2 SQIVND (reference sequence). The CDR3 consists of 14 residues.

This rearrangement joins TRBV3-1 (or the pseudogene TRBV3-2) to TRBJ2-3; no definite D call. This CDR3 is 13 amino acids long. CDR1 and CDR2 from the germline V gene are LGHDT and YNNKEL (reference sequence). The V end lost 4 bases, the J end lost 6 bases, and 11 bases lay between the germline ends. Here the CDR3 reads CASSLTPWDTQYF. DNA for the CDR3: TGTGCCAGCAGCCTCACTCCGTGGGATACGCAGTATTTT.

J is TRBJ2-1 and V is TRBV7-3, with 9 bases matching TRBD2. Per germline, CDR1 SGHTA and CDR2 FQGTGA. The CDR3 runs 14 residues. Losses at the gene ends were 2 bases for V and 4 bases for J; bases not matched to a gene: 0. The CDR3 region is CASSLLAGYNEQFF. The CDR3 nucleotides read TGTGCCAGCAGCTTACTAGCGGGGTACAATGAGCAGTTCTTC.

V and J are TRBV5-1 and TRBJ2-3, with TRBD1 matching 9 bases. The V and J ends lost 6 bases and 6 bases, in that order; junction bases with no gene match: 8. CDR1 and CDR2 (germline): SGHRS, YFSETQ. The CDR3 runs to 14 residues. The CDR3, as DNA: TGCGCCAGCACCCCGACAGGGGGAGGGGATACGCAGTATTTT. It specifies CASTPTGGGDTQYF.

The CDR3 sequence: CASSKYGDFGTDTQYF. As DNA, the CDR3 is TGTGCCAGCAGCAAATACGGGGACTTCGGCACAGATACGCAGTATTTT. The rearrangement joins TRBV11-2 to TRBJ2-3; TRBD2 is a possible D gene (6 bases). This CDR3 is 16 amino acids long. Looked up from germline, CDR1 is SGHAT and CDR2 is FQNNGV. Trimming left V 5 bases short and J 1 base short, with 16 bases between.

V usage is TRBV11-2 and J usage is TRBJ2-1; TRBD2 matches 16 bases. The CDR3 covers 17 residues. Germline assignment: CDR1 SGHAT and CDR2 FQNNGV. Trimming removed 3 bases from V and 1 base from J; junction bases left unmatched: 0. For the CDR3, the DNA is TGTGCCAGCAGCTTGGGACTAGCGGGGGGGTCCTACAATGAGCAGTTCTTC. Protein: CASSLGLAGGSYNEQFF.

This clone was detected only once. The chain couples TRBV6-4 to TRBJ2-3; a possible D gene is TRBD2 (6 bases). Germline V gene lookup returns CDR1 MRHNA and CDR2 SNTAGT. V was clipped by 2 bases and J by 4 bases, with 13 bases between them. CDR3 length: 15 residues. The CDR3 loop reads CASSDGGPGADTQYF. The CDR3 DNA reads as TGTGCCAGCAGTGACGGGGGTCCGGGAGCAGATACGCAGTATTTT.

The chain employs TRBV20-1 and TRBJ2-1, with D maybe TRBD2 (6 bases). There are 11 residues in the CDR3. Germline CDR1 is DFQATT and CDR2 is SNEGSKA (reference sequence). CDR3 sequence: CSGTGDNEQFF. DNA of the CDR3: TGCAGCGGGACGGGAGACAATGAGCAGTTCTTC.

This sequence joins TRBV6-5 and TRBJ2-1, with 11 nucleotides matching TRBD2. V gave up 5 bases and J gave up 8 bases; unmatched junction bases: 5. Per the germline V gene, CDR1 is MNHEY and CDR2 is SVGAGI. The CDR3 is made up of 14 amino acids. The CDR3: CASSQLAGADEQFF. The CDR3 DNA reads as TGTGCCAGCAGTCAACTAGCGGGAGCGGATGAGCAGTTCTTC.

The V and J genes are TRBV3-1 (or the pseudogene TRBV3-2) and TRBJ2-1; TRBD1 matches 11 bases. CDR1 is LGHDT and CDR2 is YNNKEL in the germline V gene (reference sequence). The V segment lost 2 bases and the J segment 12 bases; nucleotides outside the gene matches: 9. CDR3 length equals 15 residues. The CDR3 nucleotides are TGTGCCAGCAGCCAAACCGGGACAGGGGGTTTCGGGCAGTTCTTC. It yields the protein CASSQTGTGGFGQFF.

J is TRBJ2-1 and V is TRBV7-2; TRBD2 is a possible D gene (7 bases). There are 17 residues in the CDR3. Between the trimmed V and J ends, which lost 5 bases and 3 bases, there was a span of 20 bases. Germline CDR1 is SGHTA and CDR2 is FQGNSA. CDR3 in DNA: TGTGCCAGCAGCCGTACGGGGGGCGCAGGGTACTACAATGAGCAGTTCTTC. Translated, it gives CASSRTGGAGYYNEQFF.

The sample holds one count of this clone. The chain couples TRBV12-3 or TRBV12-4 to TRBJ2-7; D call uncertain. Trimming took 2 bases from V and 2 from J, leaving 4 bases between them. The CDR3 loop spans 12 amino acids. As DNA, the CDR3 is TGTGCCAGCAGTTTATCAGCCTACGAGCAGTACTTC. It yields the protein CASSLSAYEQYF.

The gene calls are TRBV2 and TRBJ2-5; D call uncertain. The length of the CDR3 is 15 residues. Germline V lookup: CDR1 SNHLY, CDR2 FYNNEI. With 2 bases removed from V and 5 bases from J, the gap between germline ends came to 15 bases. The CDR3 DNA reads as TGTGCCAGCAGTGAATTTCTTGGGCCACGGGAGACCCAGTACTTC. Its translation is CASSEFLGPRETQYF.

This chain links TRBV2 with TRBJ1-5; D remains ambiguous. Germline V lookup: CDR1 SNHLY, CDR2 FYNNEI. The CDR3 length is 15 residues. Trimming cost V 6 bases and J 0 bases, with 12 bases left between them. The CDR3 coding sequence is TGTGCCAGCAGCCCAAACGGGAATAGCAATCAGCCCCAGCATTTT. The encoded protein is CASSPNGNSNQPQHF.

V usage is TRBV6-5 and J usage is TRBJ1-1, with 7 bases matching TRBD1. CDR1 is MNHEY, CDR2 SVGAGI, per germline. There are 13 residues in the CDR3. Trimming removed 10 bases from V and 5 bases from J; junction bases left unmatched: 10. The DNA of the CDR3 is TGTGCCACCTCAAGGGGGCCGGGGACTGAAGCTTTCTTT. Protein sequence: CATSRGPGTEAFF.

The CDR3 coding sequence is TGTGCCAGCTCACCACCGCAGACTAGGGATGAGCAGTTCTTC. This translates into CASSPPQTRDEQFF. V is TRBV18 and J is TRBJ2-1; D is perhaps TRBD2 (6 bases). The V gene lost 0 bases and the J gene lost 8 bases, with 11 bases spanning the gap. This CDR3 has 14 amino acids. The germline gives CDR1 KGHSH, CDR2 LQKENI.

This clone has a single count. The chain recombines TRBV7-5 with TRBJ2-3; the table gives TRBD2 as D, unverified against the DNA. TRBV7-5 is a pseudogene. The CDR3 is 20 amino acids. The chain's CDR3 is CVRSPREWGGRAHDFDTQYF. The CDR3 DNA reads TGTGTCAGAAGCCCCCGCGAATGGGGCGGGAGGGCCCACGACTTCGATACGCAGTATTTT.

V gene TRBV4-1 combines with J gene TRBJ2-2, with D tentatively TRBD2 (5 bases). The CDR3 consists of 17 residues. Germline V lookup: CDR1 MGHRA, CDR2 YSYEKL. V was shortened by 1 base and J by 5 bases, with 17 bases between the two germline ends. CDR3 coding DNA: TGCGCCAGCAGCCAAGGAAAGGCGAAGAGGGTTACCGGGGAGCTGTTTTTT. It translates to CASSQGKAKRVTGELFF.

The V gene is TRBV18, the J gene TRBJ1-1; unclear D gene. The CDR3 length is 17 residues. The germline V gene encodes CDR1 KGHSH and CDR2 LQKENI. V lost 3 bases, J lost 4 bases, and 21 bases lay in between. This CDR3 reads CASSPPGLKGRGTEAFF. CDR3 nucleotides: TGTGCCAGCTCACCTCCGGGGTTAAAGGGCCGAGGCACTGAAGCTTTCTTT.

V and J are TRBV7-8 and TRBJ2-1; TRBD2 aligns across 7 bases. With V trimmed by 5 bases and J by 6 bases, 19 bases remained unmatched. The CDR3 length is 18 residues. CDR1 and CDR2 (germline): SGHVS, FQNEAQ. The CDR3 region has the DNA TGTGCCAGCAGCCCCCATCGGGACTACAATTTGATGGGCAATGAGCAGTTCTTC. Translation gives CASSPHRDYNLMGNEQFF.

The gene calls are TRBV2 and TRBJ2-3, with 12 bases that match TRBD1. V was clipped by 6 bases and J by 7 bases; unmatched bases: 5. This CDR3 comprises 14 residues. Germline V gives CDR1 SNHLY, CDR2 FYNNEI. The CDR3 reads CASRGTGGINTQYF. The CDR3 DNA follows: TGTGCCAGCAGAGGGACAGGGGGCATCAATACGCAGTATTTT.

The chain is built from TRBV3-1 (or the pseudogene TRBV3-2) and TRBJ1-2; a weak D match, TRBD1 (5 bases). The CDR3 consists of 15 residues. V lost 0 bases and J lost 3, with 11 bases in between. In germline, CDR1 is LGHDT, CDR2 YNNKEL (reference sequence). The CDR3, as DNA: TGTGCCAGCAGCCAAGACAGGGAGGTGCACTATGGCTACACCTTC. Protein product: CASSQDREVHYGYTF.

The chain carries TRBV27 and TRBJ2-7; D is possibly TRBD2 (6 bases). Germline CDR1 reads MNHEY; CDR2 reads SMNVEV (reference sequence). V lost 5 bases, J lost 3 bases, and 14 bases lay in between. The CDR3 is made up of 14 amino acids. This CDR3 reads CASSPAGSLYEQYF. The CDR3 DNA is TGTGCCAGCAGTCCGGCGGGGTCCCTCTACGAGCAGTACTTC.

This chain links TRBV27 with TRBJ1-2; 7 bases are shared with TRBD1. Germline V lookup: CDR1 MNHEY, CDR2 SMNVEV (reference sequence). This CDR3 spans 13 amino acids. Trimming at V came to 7 bases and at J to 4 bases, leaving 6 bases not matched to a gene. The CDR3 DNA reads as TGTGCCAGCACTCCGGCAGGGGGCTATGGCTACACCTTC. Translation: CASTPAGGYGYTF.

The chain is built from TRBV14 and TRBJ1-1, with D possibly TRBD1 on 6 matching bases. This CDR3 has 13 residues. The V gene's germline CDR1 is SGHDN and CDR2 FVKESK. V dropped 4 bases and J dropped 1 base, with 7 bases sitting between them. The CDR3 here is CASSRQENTEAFF. CDR3 in DNA: TGTGCCAGCAGCCGACAGGAGAACACTGAAGCTTTCTTT.

The V and J genes are TRBV2 and TRBJ2-1, with a weak D call TRBD2 (6 bases). V was shortened by 6 bases and J by 5 bases, with 11 bases between the two germline ends. Germline-derived CDR1 and CDR2 are SNHLY and FYNNEI. The CDR3 extends over 13 amino acids. The DNA of the CDR3 is TGTGCCAGCAGGGTCGGGGAGGACAATGAGCAGTTCTTC. Its translation: CASRVGEDNEQFF.

The chain uses TRBV19 and TRBJ2-1; weak D call: TRBD1 (6 bases). V shed 10 bases and J shed 3 bases, with 13 bases lying between them. There are 13 residues in the CDR3. Germline CDR1 is LNHDA and CDR2 is SQIVND (reference sequence). CDR3 bases: TGTGCCACTCTGGGGGCGGGCTACAATGAGCAGTTCTTC. Its translation: CATLGAGYNEQFF. Full variable domain (outside the CDR3, taken from reference TRBV19 and TRBJ2-1): DGGITQSPKYLFRKEGQNVTLSCEQNLNHDAMYWYRQDPGQGLRLIYYSQIVNDFQKGDIAEGYSVSREKKESFPLTVTSAQKNPTAFYLCATLGAGYNEQFFGPGTRLTVL.

V is TRBV5-4 and J is TRBJ1-6; 8 nucleotides line up with TRBD1. This CDR3 region has 12 residues. After removal of 5 bases from V and 10 bases from J, the junction contained 2 bases not matched to a gene. CDR1 and CDR2 (germline): SGHNT, YYREEE (reference sequence). CDR3 DNA: TGTGCCAGCAGTTCAGGGGGCTCACCCCTCCACTTT. Translation: CASSSGGSPLHF.

This sequence joins TRBV6-2 or TRBV6-3 and TRBJ2-5, with D possibly TRBD2 on 6 matching bases. CDR1 is MNHEY, CDR2 SVGEGT, per germline. V lost 2 bases and J 4 bases, leaving 17 bases between the germline ends. CDR3 length: 16 residues. Here the CDR3 reads CASSYVPSGSGETQYF. The CDR3 region has the DNA TGTGCCAGCAGTTACGTACCCTCTGGTAGCGGAGAGACCCAGTACTTC.

The chain employs TRBV13 and TRBJ2-7, with unresolved D. CDR3 length equals 13 residues. CDR1 and CDR2 from the germline V gene are PRHDT and FYEKMQ (reference sequence). Trimming stripped 6 bases from V and 3 bases from J, with 12 bases between. The CDR3 reads CASRPSGGYEQYF. CDR3 nucleotide sequence: TGTGCCAGCAGACCCTCGGGTGGCTACGAGCAGTACTTC.